The rows below give T cell receptor beta chains drawn from one sample of a study of blood T cell repertoires in COVID-19. Data came from immunoSEQ multiplex PCR; TCRdb stores just in-frame clones and leaves some out. This sample has just over 250,000 clones; around 92% occur once, and the top ten carry about 2.5%. The sample taken for sequencing was peripheral blood. Receptors were obtained from a person between 18 and 35 years old with COVID-19, enrolled during active disease. CDR3s include the opening cysteine and the closing phenylalanine or tryptophan. Each record gives: clone size, J gene, V gene, D gene, CDR3 protein, CDR3 DNA. The D gene is left open where the match is weak. Clone size appears in some rows only: once, few, many, or a class for an expanded clone.

- TRBJ2-1 TRBV27 TRBD2 CASSLLGTSRDNEQFF TGTGCCAGCAGTTTACTTGGGACTAGTCGGGACAATGAGCAGTTCTTC
- TRBJ1-6 TRBV12-3/TRBV12-4 - CASRASGNSPLHF TGTGCCAGCAGAGCCTCAGGGAATTCACCCCTCCACTTT
once TRBJ1-1 TRBV3-1/TRBV3-2 TRBD1 CASSQDRGLTEAFF TGTGCCAGCAGCCAAGACAGGGGGCTCACTGAAGCTTTCTTT
- TRBJ2-1 TRBV5-4 TRBD2 CASSHTSGNLNEQFF TGTGCCAGCTCGCACACAAGCGGGAACCTCAATGAGCAGTTCTTC
- TRBJ2-3 TRBV7-2 TRBD2 CASSPPLAGGPDTQYF TGTGCCAGCAGCCCCCCCCTAGCGGGAGGGCCAGATACGCAGTATTTT
few TRBJ1-2 TRBV2 - CASRVGGPNNYGYTF TGTGCCAGCAGAGTAGGTGGGCCGAATAACTATGGCTACACCTTC
- TRBJ1-1 TRBV11-2 - CASSLGDRENTEAFF TGTGCCAGCAGCTTAGGGGATCGGGAGAACACTGAAGCTTTCTTT
- TRBJ1-4 TRBV18 - CASSPTGNEKLFF TGTGCCAGCTCACCGACAGGCAATGAAAAACTGTTTTTT
- TRBJ2-7 TRBV25-1 TRBD2 CASSLSGGSSYEQYF TGTGCCAGCAGTCTTAGCGGGGGGAGCTCCTACGAGCAGTACTTC
- TRBJ2-5 TRBV19 - CASSSLTNQETQYF TGTGCCAGTAGTTCGTTGACTAACCAAGAGACCCAGTACTTC
- TRBJ1-6 TRBV3-1/TRBV3-2 TRBD1 CASSQSGQGRTPLHF TGTGCCAGCAGCCAATCGGGACAGGGGAGAACACCCCTCCACTTT
- TRBJ2-1 TRBV28 - CASSSGLVSSYNEQFF TGTGCCAGCAGTTCCGGACTCGTAAGCTCCTACAATGAGCAGTTCTTC
- TRBJ1-2 TRBV5-1 - CASSLEASGYTF TGCGCCAGCAGCCTTGAAGCGAGTGGCTACACCTTC
once TRBJ1-2 TRBV28 TRBD1 CASSVQGEYGYTF TGTGCCAGCAGTGTACAGGGGGAATATGGCTACACCTTC
- TRBJ2-1 TRBV28 TRBD2 CASSLGTSGRLKNNEQFF TGTGCCAGCAGTTTAGGGACTAGCGGGAGGTTGAAGAACAATGAGCAGTTCTTC
few TRBJ1-2 TRBV23-1 - CASSQSGQGRQYGYTF TGCGCCAGCAGTCAATCGGGGCAGGGGAGACAGTATGGCTACACCTTC
- TRBJ2-7 TRBV11-2 - CASSLRGYEQYF TGTGCCAGCAGCTTACGAGGCTACGAGCAGTACTTC
- TRBJ2-1 TRBV28 - CASGRYNEQFF TGTGCCAGCGGCAGATACAATGAGCAGTTCTTC
- TRBJ2-1 TRBV29-1 TRBD2 CSVYSGGGNEQFF TGCAGCGTATACAGCGGGGGGGGCAATGAGCAGTTCTTC
- TRBJ1-5 TRBV28 - CASSFQGNQPQHF TGTGCCAGCAGTTTTCAGGGTAATCAGCCCCAGCATTTT
- TRBJ1-5 TRBV30 - CAWSLKGLQPQHF TGTGCCTGGAGCCTGAAGGGACTTCAGCCCCAGCATTTT
- TRBJ1-3 TRBV2 TRBD1 CASKGAGAGNTIYF TGTGCCAGCAAGGGGGCAGGGGCAGGAAACACCATATATTTT
- TRBJ2-2 TRBV9 - CASSVAPTGELFF TGTGCCAGCAGCGTAGCTCCCACCGGGGAGCTGTTTTTT
- TRBJ2-7 TRBV2 - CASQVRGEQYF TGTGCCAGCCAGGTCCGGGGAGAGCAGTACTTC
- TRBJ1-5 TRBV2 TRBD1 CASIKDRGGNQPQHF TGTGCCAGCATAAAAGACAGGGGTGGCAATCAGCCCCAGCATTTT
- TRBJ1-3 TRBV7-9 - CASSAGLGVSGNTIYF TGTGCCAGCAGCGCGGGACTTGGCGTCTCTGGAAACACCATATATTTT
- TRBJ2-1 TRBV7-8 TRBD2 CASSLAGTSGPSYNEQFF TGTGCCAGCAGCTTAGCAGGGACTAGCGGGCCCTCCTACAATGAGCAGTTCTTC
- TRBJ1-1 TRBV29-1 - CSVSQGTNTEAFF TGCAGCGTCTCACAGGGAACGAACACTGAAGCTTTCTTT
few TRBJ2-1 TRBV5-8 TRBD2 CASSLVRLLAGENEQFF TGTGCCAGCAGCCTGGTACGATTACTAGCGGGGGAGAATGAGCAGTTCTTC
- TRBJ2-1 TRBV27 - CASTLNAGTPEFF TGTGCCAGCACCCTGAATGCCGGGACTCCAGAGTTCTTC
- TRBJ1-6 TRBV4-1 - CASSQGSGYFNSPLHF TGCGCCAGCAGCCAAGGTAGCGGATATTTTAATTCACCCCTCCACTTT
- TRBJ1-1 TRBV9 - CASSVGRGSNTEAFF TGTGCCAGCAGCGTAGGAAGGGGCTCGAACACTGAAGCTTTCTTT
- TRBJ2-5 TRBV3-1/TRBV3-2 - CASSQAVTKETQYF TGTGCCAGCAGCCAAGCGGTAACCAAAGAGACCCAGTACTTC
- TRBJ1-1 TRBV29-1 - CSIRGDGTEAFF TGCAGCATAAGGGGTGACGGCACTGAAGCTTTCTTT
- TRBJ2-5 TRBV27 TRBD1 CASSPGQLETQYF TGTGCCAGCAGCCCGGGACAGTTGGAGACCCAGTACTTC
- TRBJ2-3 TRBV24-1 TRBD2 CATSDTASGRYGIQDTQYF TGTGCCACCAGTGACACAGCTAGCGGGAGGTATGGGATCCAAGATACGCAGTATTTT